This TCR beta chain was captured by sequencing in a study of cytomegalovirus exposure and HLA in healthy donors. General observations from the study: Presence/absence analysis assumed near-uniform sequencing depth across donors. In a later analysis, V- and J-gene trimming of beta chains associated with a DCLRE1C missense variant, replicated independently.

This CDR3 region has 15 residues. Per the germline V gene, CDR1 is SGHDT and CDR2 is YYEEEE. Trimming cost V 4 bases and J 4 bases, with 14 bases left between them. In regard to this clone: Its antigen is not known.

Researchers ran the PCR with 60 Vbeta and 13 Jbeta primers. Here immunoSEQ multiplex PCR was the method, and the copy in TCRdb shows in-frame clones only, minus some. The table lists about 170,000 clones, roughly three quarters of them singletons. The sample comprised PBMCs. V usage is TRBV5-6 and J usage is TRBJ1-4; D remains unclear. The clonotype comes from a woman aged 45-60 years in good health and CMV-seronegative. The chain's CDR3 is CASSPAGSGNEKLFF. The CDR3 bases are TGTGCCAGCAGCCCGGCGGGGTCTGGTAATGAAAAACTGTTTTTT.